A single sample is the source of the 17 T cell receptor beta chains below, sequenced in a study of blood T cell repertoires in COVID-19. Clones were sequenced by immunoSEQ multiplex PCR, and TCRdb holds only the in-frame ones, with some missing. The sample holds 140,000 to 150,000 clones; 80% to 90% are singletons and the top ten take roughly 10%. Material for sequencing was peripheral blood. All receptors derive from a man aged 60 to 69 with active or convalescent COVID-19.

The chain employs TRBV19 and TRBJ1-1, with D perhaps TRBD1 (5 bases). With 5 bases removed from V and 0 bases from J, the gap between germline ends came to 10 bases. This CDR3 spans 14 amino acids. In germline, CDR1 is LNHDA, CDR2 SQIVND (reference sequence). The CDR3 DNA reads TGTGCCAGTAGTTCGACAGTGTTGAACACTGAAGCTTTCTTT. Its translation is CASSSTVLNTEAFF.

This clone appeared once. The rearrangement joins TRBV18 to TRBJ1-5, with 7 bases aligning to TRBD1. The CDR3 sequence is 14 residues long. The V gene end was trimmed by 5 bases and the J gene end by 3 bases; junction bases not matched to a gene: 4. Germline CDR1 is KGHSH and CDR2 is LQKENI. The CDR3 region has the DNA TGTGCCAGCTCAGCACAGGGGCACAATCAGCCCCAGCATTTT. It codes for CASSAQGHNQPQHF.

For the CDR3, the DNA is TGTGCCAGCAGTTTACGCCGGGACAGAAGAGGCGGGGAGCTGTTTTTT. Translated, it gives CASSLRRDRRGGELFF. This rearrangement joins TRBV28 to TRBJ2-2; the match to TRBD1 covers 7 bases. The CDR3 has 16 residues. Germline V gene sequence: CDR1 MDHEN, CDR2 SYDVKM. V was clipped by 2 bases and J by 7 bases; unmatched bases: 10.

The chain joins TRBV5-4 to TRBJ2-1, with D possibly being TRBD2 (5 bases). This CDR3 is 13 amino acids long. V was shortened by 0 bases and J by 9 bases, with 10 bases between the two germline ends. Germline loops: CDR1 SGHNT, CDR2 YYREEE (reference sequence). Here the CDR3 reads CASSLEHSGEQFF. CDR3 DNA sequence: TGTGCCAGCAGCTTGGAGCACAGCGGTGAGCAGTTCTTC.

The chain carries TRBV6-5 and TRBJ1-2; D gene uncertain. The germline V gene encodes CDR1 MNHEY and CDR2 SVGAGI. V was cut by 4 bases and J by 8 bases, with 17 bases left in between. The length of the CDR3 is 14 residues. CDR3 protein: CASSSTPFSGGYTF. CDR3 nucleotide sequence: TGTGCCAGCAGTTCCACACCGTTTTCGGGAGGCTACACCTTC.

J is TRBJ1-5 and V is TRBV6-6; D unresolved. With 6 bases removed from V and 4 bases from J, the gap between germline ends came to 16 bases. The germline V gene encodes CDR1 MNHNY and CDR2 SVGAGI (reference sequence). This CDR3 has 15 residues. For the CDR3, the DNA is TGTGCCAGCAGCTGGGTCGGGGTTCGGAATCAGCCCCAGCATTTT. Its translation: CASSWVGVRNQPQHF.

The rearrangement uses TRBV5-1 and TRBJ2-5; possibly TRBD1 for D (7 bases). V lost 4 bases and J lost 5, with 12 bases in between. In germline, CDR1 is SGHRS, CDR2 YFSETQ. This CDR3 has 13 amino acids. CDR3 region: CASSPQGRETQYF. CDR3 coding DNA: TGCGCCAGCAGCCCACAGGGGAGGGAGACCCAGTACTTC.

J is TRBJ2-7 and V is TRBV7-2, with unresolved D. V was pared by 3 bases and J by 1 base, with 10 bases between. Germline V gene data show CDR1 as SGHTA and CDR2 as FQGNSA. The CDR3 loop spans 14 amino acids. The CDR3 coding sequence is TGTGCCAGCAGCTTCTTTCAGTCATCCTACGAGCAGTACTTC. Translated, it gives CASSFFQSSYEQYF. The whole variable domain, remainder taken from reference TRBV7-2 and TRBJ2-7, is GAGVSQSPSNKVTEKGKDVELRCDPISGHTALYWYRQSLGQGLEFLIYFQGNSAPDKSGLPSDRFSAERTGGSVSTLTIQRTQQEDSAVYLCASSFFQSSYEQYFGPGTRLTVT.

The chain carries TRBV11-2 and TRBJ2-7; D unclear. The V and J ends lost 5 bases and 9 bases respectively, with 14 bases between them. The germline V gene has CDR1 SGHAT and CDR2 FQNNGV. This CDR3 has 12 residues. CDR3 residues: CASSRSSRWQYF. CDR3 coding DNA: TGTGCCAGCAGCCGATCCTCCAGGTGGCAGTACTTC.

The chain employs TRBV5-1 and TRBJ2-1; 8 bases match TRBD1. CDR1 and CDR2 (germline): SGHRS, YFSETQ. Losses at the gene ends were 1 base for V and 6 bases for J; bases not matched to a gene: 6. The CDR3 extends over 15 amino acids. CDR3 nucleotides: TGCGCCAGCAGCTTGTATCAGGGGGCGGGCAATGAGCAGTTCTTC. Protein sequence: CASSLYQGAGNEQFF. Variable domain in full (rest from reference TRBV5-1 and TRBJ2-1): KAGVTQTPRYLIKTRGQQVTLSCSPISGHRSVSWYQQTPGQGLQFLFEYFSETQRNKGNFPGRFSGRQFSNSRSEMNVSTLELGDSALYLCASSLYQGAGNEQFFGPGTRLTVL.

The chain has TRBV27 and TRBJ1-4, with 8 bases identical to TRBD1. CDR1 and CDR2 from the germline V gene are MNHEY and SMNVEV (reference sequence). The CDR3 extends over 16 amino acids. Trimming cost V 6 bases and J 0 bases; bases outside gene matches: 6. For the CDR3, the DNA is TGTGCCAGCAGCCCGGACAGGGACGCAACTAATGAAAAACTGTTTTTT. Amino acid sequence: CASSPDRDATNEKLFF.

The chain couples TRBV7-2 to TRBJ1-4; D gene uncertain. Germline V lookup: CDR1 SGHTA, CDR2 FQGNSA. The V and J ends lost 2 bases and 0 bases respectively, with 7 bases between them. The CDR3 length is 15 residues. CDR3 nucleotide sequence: TGTGCCAGCAGCTTATCGGCGGCAACTAATGAAAAACTGTTTTTT. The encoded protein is CASSLSAATNEKLFF.

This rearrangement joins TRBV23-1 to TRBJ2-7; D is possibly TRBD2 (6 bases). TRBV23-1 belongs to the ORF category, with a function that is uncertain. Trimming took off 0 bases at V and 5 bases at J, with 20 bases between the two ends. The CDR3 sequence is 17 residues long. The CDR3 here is CASSQSEGRGRSHEQYF. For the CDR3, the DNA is TGCGCCAGCAGTCAATCGGAGGGCCGGGGAAGGAGCCACGAGCAGTACTTC.

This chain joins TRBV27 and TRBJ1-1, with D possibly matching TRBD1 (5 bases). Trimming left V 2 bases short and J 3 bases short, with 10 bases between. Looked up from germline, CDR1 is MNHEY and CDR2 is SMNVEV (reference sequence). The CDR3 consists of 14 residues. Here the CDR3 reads CASSLKGDYTEAFF. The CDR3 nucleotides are TGTGCCAGCAGTTTAAAAGGGGATTACACTGAAGCTTTCTTT.

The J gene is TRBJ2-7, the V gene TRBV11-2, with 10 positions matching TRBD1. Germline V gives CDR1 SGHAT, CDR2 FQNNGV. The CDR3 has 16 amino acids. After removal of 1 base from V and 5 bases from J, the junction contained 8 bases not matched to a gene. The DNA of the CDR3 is TGTGCCAGCAGCTTAGGAGGGGGACAGGGGATAAACGAGCAGTACTTC. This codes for CASSLGGGQGINEQYF.

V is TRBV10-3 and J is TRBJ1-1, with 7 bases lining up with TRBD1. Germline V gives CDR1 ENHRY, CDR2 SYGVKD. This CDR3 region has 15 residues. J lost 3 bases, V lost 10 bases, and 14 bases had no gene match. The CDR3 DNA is TGTGCCACAAAAAACAGGGGCGATTTACACACTGAAGCTTTCTTT. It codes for CATKNRGDLHTEAFF.

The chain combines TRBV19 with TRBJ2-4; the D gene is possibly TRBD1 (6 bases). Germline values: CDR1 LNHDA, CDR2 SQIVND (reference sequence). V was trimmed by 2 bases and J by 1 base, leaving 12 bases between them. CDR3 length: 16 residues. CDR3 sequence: CASSINRALAKNIQYF. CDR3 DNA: TGTGCCAGTAGTATAAACAGGGCCCTTGCCAAAAACATTCAGTACTTC.